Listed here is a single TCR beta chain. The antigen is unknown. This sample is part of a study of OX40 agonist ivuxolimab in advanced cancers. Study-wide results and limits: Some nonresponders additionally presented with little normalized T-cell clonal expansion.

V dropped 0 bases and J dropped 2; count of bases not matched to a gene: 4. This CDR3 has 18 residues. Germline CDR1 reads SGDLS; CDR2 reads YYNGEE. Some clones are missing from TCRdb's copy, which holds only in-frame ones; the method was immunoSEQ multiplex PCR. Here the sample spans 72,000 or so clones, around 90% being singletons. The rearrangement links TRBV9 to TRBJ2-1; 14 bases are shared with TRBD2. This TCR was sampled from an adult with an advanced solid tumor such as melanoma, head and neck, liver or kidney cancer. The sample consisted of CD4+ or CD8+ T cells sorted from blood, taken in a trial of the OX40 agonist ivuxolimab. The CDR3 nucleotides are TGTGCCAGCAGCGTAGGGGGGGGACTAGCGGGAGCCTACAATGAGCAGTTCTTC. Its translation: CASSVGGGLAGAYNEQFF. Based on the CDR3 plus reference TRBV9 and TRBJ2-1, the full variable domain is DSGVTQTPKHLITATGQRVTLRCSPRSGDLSVYWYQQSLDQGLQFLIQYYNGEERAKGNILERFSAQQFPDLHSELNLSSLELGDSALYFCASSVGGGLAGAYNEQFFGPGTRLTVL.